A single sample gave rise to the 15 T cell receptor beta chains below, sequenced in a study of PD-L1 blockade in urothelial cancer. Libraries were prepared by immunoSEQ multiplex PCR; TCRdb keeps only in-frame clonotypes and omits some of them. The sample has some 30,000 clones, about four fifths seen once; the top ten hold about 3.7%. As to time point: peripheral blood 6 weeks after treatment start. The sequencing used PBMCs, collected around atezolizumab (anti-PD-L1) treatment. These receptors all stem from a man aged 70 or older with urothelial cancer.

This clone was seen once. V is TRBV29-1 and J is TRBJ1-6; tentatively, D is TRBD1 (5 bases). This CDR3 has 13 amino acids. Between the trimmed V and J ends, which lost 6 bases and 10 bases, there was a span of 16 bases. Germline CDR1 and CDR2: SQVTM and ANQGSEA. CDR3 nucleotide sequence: TGCAGCGTCAGGGCTACCGTAACGTCACCCCTCCACTTT. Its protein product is CSVRATVTSPLHF. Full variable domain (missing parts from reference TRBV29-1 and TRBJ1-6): SAVISQKPSRDICQRGTSLTIQCQVDSQVTMMFWYRQQPGQSLTLIATANQGSEATYESGFVIDKFPISRPNLTFSTLTVSNMSPEDSSIYLCSVRATVTSPLHFGNGTRLTVT.

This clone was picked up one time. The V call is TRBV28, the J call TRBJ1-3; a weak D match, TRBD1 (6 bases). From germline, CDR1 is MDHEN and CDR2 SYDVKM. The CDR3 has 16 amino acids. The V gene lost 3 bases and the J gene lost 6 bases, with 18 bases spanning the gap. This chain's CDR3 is CASSFPRQDVTNTIYF. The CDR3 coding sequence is TGTGCCAGCAGTTTCCCCCGACAGGACGTAACAAACACCATATATTTT.

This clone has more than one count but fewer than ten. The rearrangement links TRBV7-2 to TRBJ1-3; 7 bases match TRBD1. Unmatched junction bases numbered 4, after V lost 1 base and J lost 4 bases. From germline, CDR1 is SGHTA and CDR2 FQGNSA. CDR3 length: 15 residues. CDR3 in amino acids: CASSLDRGVGNTIYF. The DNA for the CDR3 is TGTGCCAGCAGCTTAGACAGGGGAGTGGGAAACACCATATATTTT.

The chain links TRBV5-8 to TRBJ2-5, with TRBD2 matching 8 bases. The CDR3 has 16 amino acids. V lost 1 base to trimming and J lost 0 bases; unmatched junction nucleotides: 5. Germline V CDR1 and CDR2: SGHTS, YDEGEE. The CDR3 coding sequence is TGTGCCAGCAGCTTGTATGGTAGCGGGAACCAAGAGACCCAGTACTTC. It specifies CASSLYGSGNQETQYF.

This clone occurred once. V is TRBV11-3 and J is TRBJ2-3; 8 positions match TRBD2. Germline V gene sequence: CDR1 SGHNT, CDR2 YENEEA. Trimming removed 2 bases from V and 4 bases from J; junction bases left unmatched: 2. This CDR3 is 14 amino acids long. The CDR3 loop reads CASSLSLAADTQYF. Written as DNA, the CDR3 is TGTGCCAGCAGCTTATCACTAGCGGCAGATACGCAGTATTTT.

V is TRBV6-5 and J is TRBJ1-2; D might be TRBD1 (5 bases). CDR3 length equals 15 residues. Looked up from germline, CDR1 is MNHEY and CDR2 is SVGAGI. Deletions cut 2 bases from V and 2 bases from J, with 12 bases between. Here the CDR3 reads CASSYKRGKNYGYTF. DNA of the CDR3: TGTGCCAGCAGTTACAAACGGGGGAAGAACTATGGCTACACCTTC.

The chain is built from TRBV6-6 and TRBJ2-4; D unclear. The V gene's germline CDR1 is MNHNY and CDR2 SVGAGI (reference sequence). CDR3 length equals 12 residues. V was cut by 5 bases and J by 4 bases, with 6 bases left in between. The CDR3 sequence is CASSVEKNIQYF. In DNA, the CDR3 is TGTGCCAGCAGTGTTGAGAAAAACATTCAGTACTTC.

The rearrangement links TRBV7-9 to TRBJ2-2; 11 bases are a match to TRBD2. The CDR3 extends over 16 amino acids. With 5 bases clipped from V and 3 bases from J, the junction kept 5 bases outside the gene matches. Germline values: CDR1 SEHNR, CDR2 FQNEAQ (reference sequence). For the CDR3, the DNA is TGTGCCAGCAGCGTCCTAGCGGGGGGTCACACCGGGGAGCTGTTTTTT. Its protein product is CASSVLAGGHTGELFF.

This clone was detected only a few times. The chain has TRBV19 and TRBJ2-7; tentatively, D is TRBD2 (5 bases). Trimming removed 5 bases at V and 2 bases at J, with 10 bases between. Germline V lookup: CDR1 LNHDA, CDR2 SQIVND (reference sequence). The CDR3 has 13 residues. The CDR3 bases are TGTGCCAGTAGTGGACTCAGCACCTACGAGCAGTACTTC. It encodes CASSGLSTYEQYF.

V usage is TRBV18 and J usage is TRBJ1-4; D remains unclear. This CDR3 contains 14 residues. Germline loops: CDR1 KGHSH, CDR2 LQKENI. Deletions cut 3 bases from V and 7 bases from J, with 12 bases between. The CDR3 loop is CASSPSGEIEKLFF. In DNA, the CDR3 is TGTGCCAGCTCACCGAGCGGAGAAATTGAAAAACTGTTTTTT. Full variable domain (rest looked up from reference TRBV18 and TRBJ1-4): NAGVMQNPRHLVRRRGQEARLRCSPMKGHSHVYWYRQLPEEGLKFMVYLQKENIIDESGMPKERFSAEFPKEGPSILRIQQVVRGDSAAYFCASSPSGEIEKLFFGSGTQLSVL.

CDR3 residues: CASSLRDTPNYGYTF. The CDR3 nucleotides are TGTGCCAGCAGCCTCAGGGACACCCCCAACTATGGCTACACCTTC. V and J are TRBV4-2 and TRBJ1-2; a possible D gene is TRBD1 (6 bases). The V end lost 4 bases, the J end lost 2 bases, and 14 bases lay between the germline ends. CDR1 is LGHNA and CDR2 is YNFKEQ in the germline V gene. The CDR3 is 15 amino acids.

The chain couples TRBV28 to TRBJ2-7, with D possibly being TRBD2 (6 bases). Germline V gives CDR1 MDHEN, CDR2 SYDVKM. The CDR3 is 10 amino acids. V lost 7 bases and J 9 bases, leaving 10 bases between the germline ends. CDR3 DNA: TGTGCCAGCATGGAGGGAAGGCAGTACTTC. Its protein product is CASMEGRQYF.

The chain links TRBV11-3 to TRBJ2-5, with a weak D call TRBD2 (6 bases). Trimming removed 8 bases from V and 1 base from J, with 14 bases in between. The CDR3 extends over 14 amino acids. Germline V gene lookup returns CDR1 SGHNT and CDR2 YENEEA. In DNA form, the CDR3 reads TGTGCCAGCGGGCCGGGGGAGTTCCAAGAGACCCAGTACTTC. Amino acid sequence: CASGPGEFQETQYF.

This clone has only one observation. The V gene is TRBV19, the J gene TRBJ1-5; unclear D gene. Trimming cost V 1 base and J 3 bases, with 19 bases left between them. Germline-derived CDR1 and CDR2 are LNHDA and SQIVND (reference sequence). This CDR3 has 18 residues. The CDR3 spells CASSIGVRAPRNNQPQHF. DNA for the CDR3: TGTGCCAGTAGTATAGGCGTGAGAGCCCCGCGAAACAATCAGCCCCAGCATTTT. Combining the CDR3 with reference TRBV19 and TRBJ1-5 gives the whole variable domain DGGITQSPKYLFRKEGQNVTLSCEQNLNHDAMYWYRQDPGQGLRLIYYSQIVNDFQKGDIAEGYSVSREKKESFPLTVTSAQKNPTAFYLCASSIGVRAPRNNQPQHFGDGTRLSIL.

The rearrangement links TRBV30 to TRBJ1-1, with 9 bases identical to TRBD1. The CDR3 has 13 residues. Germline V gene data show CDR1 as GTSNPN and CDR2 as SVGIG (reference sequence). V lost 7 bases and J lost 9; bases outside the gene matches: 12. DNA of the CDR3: TGTGCCTCTTCCCCGGGACAGGGAACAAAAGCTTTCTTT. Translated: CASSPGQGTKAFF.